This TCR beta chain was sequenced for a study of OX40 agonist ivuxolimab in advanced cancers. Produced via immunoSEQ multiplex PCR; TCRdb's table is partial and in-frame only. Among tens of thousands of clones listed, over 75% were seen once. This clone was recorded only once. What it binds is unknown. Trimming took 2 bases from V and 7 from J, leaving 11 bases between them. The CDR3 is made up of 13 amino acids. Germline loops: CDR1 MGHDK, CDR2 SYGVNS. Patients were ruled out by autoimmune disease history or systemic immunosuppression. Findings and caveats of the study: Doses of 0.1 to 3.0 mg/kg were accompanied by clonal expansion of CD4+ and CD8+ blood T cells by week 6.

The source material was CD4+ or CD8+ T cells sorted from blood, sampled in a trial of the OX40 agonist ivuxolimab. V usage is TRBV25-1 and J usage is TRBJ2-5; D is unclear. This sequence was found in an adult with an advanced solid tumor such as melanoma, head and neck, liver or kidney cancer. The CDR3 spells CASSEGSVRTQYF. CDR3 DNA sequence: TGTGCCAGCAGTGAAGGGTCCGTCCGGACCCAGTACTTC.